These T cell receptor beta chains were read from a single sample in a study of identical twins. TCRdb redid the calling of the 5' RACE reads with MiXCR, one entry per CDR3 protein. The sample consists of hundreds of thousands of distinct CDR3 sequences, roughly a quarter of them appearing once. Another study also made use of these data, one on T cells expressing NK-cell markers.

Input material: CD4+ T cells sorted from blood. Source of these receptors: a woman between 18 and 29 years old in good health. CDR3s include the opening cysteine and the closing phenylalanine or tryptophan. Fields, in order: D gene, J gene, clone size, V gene, CDR3 protein, CDR3 DNA. D genes are given only for firm matches. Rows may omit the clone size; those that give it use once, few, many or a size class.

>TRBD1|TRBJ1-4|once|TRBV3-1
CASSQLGQGNEKLFF
TGTGCCAGCAGCCAACTGGGACAGGGAAATGAAAAACTGTTTTTT
>NA|TRBJ2-2|few|TRBV10-3
CAISEGVGNTGELFF
TGTGCCATCAGTGAGGGGGTGGGGAACACCGGGGAGCTGTTTTTT
>NA|TRBJ1-6|few|TRBV5-1
CASSLRGRGSSPLHF
TGCGCCAGCAGCTTGAGGGGCAGGGGAAGTTCACCCCTCCACTTT
>NA|TRBJ1-4|few|TRBV29-1
CSVVTANEKLFF
TGCAGCGTTGTTACAGCGAATGAAAAACTGTTTTTT
>NA|TRBJ2-5|many|TRBV5-1
CASSFGTQETQYF
TGTGCCAGCAGTTTTGGGACACAAGAGACCCAGTACTTC
>NA|TRBJ2-3|NA|TRBV2
CASRRQESTDTQYF
TGTGCCAGCAGGAGACAGGAATCCACAGATACGCAGTATTTT
>NA|TRBJ2-3|many|TRBV7-3
CASSPGGEDTQYF
TGTGCCAGCAGCCCCGGCGGGGAAGATACGCAGTATTTT
>NA|TRBJ1-1|many|TRBV29-1
CSVKTSGTEAFF
TGCAGCGTTAAAACGAGTGGGACTGAAGCTTTCTTT
>NA|TRBJ2-3|few|TRBV28
CASAGGLSDTQYF
TGTGCCAGTGCAGGGGGGCTGTCAGATACGCAGTATTTT
>NA|TRBJ2-7|few|TRBV27
CASLHEAASYEQYF
TGTGCCAGCCTCCATGAGGCCGCCTCCTACGAGCAGTACTTC
>NA|TRBJ2-1|NA|TRBV9
CASSPSGGDYNEQFF
TGTGCCAGCAGCCCTTCAGGGGGGGACTACAATGAGCAGTTCTTC
>TRBD1|TRBJ2-3|NA|TRBV20-1
CSARGDRVSTDTQYF
TGCAGTGCTAGAGGGGACAGGGTCAGCACAGATACGCAGTATTTT
>TRBD1|TRBJ2-5|few|TRBV10-2
CASSATGTVYQETQYF
TGCGCCAGCAGTGCCACCGGGACAGTGTACCAAGAGACCCAGTACTTC
>NA|TRBJ2-3|NA|TRBV5-1
CASRRGALGSTDTQYF
TGCGCCAGCAGACGTGGAGCACTGGGTTCGACAGATACGCAGTATTTT
>TRBD2|TRBJ2-5|NA|TRBV11-1
CASSRNEFIIAGKETQYF
TGTGCCAGCAGCCGAAACGAATTCATAATAGCGGGAAAAGAGACCCAGTACTTC
>NA|TRBJ2-5|NA|TRBV7-2
CASSLGRYQETQYF
TGTGCCAGCAGCTTAGGCCGTTATCAAGAGACCCAGTACTTC
>NA|TRBJ1-2|NA|TRBV12-3/TRBV12-4
CASSYGRTNYGYTF
TGTGCCAGCAGTTACGGCAGAACCAACTATGGCTACACCTTC
>NA|TRBJ2-1|NA|TRBV27
CASSVGDEYNEQFF
TGTGCCAGCAGTGTAGGGGACGAGTACAATGAGCAGTTCTTC
>NA|TRBJ2-7|NA|TRBV27
CASSPSRFYEQYF
TGTGCCAGCAGCCCCAGCCGATTCTACGAGCAGTACTTC
>NA|TRBJ1-1|few|TRBV12-3/TRBV12-4
CASSSSVNTEAFF
TGTGCCAGCAGTTCCAGCGTGAACACTGAAGCTTTCTTT
>NA|TRBJ1-2|NA|TRBV15
CATSRGDRTLHGYTF
TGTGCCACCAGCAGAGGTGACAGGACCCTCCATGGCTACACCTTC
>TRBD2|TRBJ2-1|few|TRBV5-1
CASSLVAAGGLNNEQFF
TGCGCCAGCAGCTTGGTAGCTGCGGGGGGCTTGAACAATGAGCAGTTCTTC
>TRBD1|TRBJ1-2|few|TRBV20-1
CSARGSRQGVGGYTF
TGCAGTGCTAGAGGCTCTCGGCAGGGGGTGGGAGGCTACACCTTC
>NA|TRBJ2-3|NA|TRBV2
CASNFFTDTQYF
TGTGCCAGCAACTTTTTCACAGATACGCAGTATTTT
>TRBD1|TRBJ2-1|NA|TRBV20-1
CSASRGQGYNEQFF
TGCAGTGCTAGCAGGGGACAGGGCTACAATGAGCAGTTCTTC
>NA|TRBJ2-7|NA|TRBV27
CASRKIAAGYYEQYF
TGTGCCAGCAGGAAAATAGCGGCCGGTTACTACGAGCAGTACTTC
>NA|TRBJ1-1|few|TRBV6-2/TRBV6-3
CASSYSIRNTEAFF
TGTGCCAGCAGTTATTCGATCAGGAACACTGAAGCTTTCTTT
>NA|TRBJ2-2|NA|TRBV28
CATGAANTGELFF
TGTGCTACAGGTGCAGCAAACACCGGGGAGCTGTTTTTT
>TRBD1|TRBJ2-5|few|TRBV7-8
CASSSYRGPSTETQYF
TGTGCCAGCAGCTCATACAGGGGGCCAAGTACGGAGACCCAGTACTTC
>NA|TRBJ2-7|NA|TRBV6-2/TRBV6-3
CASSYTGIHEQYF
TGTGCCAGCAGTTACACCGGGATCCACGAGCAGTACTTC
>NA|TRBJ1-2|few|TRBV6-1
CASSRDGSNYGYTF
TGTGCCAGCAGTCGGGACGGCTCTAACTATGGCTACACCTTC
>NA|TRBJ1-1|few|TRBV6-1
CASSGVWTEAFF
TGTGCCAGCAGTGGGGTATGGACTGAAGCTTTCTTT
>NA|TRBJ2-3|few|TRBV12-3/TRBV12-4
CASSLYRAPTDTQYF
TGTGCCAGCAGCCTGTACAGGGCCCCCACAGATACGCAGTATTTT
>NA|TRBJ1-5|few|TRBV20-1
CSATMGQPQHF
TGCAGTGCTACCATGGGTCAGCCCCAGCATTTT
>NA|TRBJ2-7|NA|TRBV29-1
CSSGDWYEQYF
TGCAGCTCGGGGGATTGGTACGAGCAGTACTTC
>TRBD2|TRBJ2-7|few|TRBV29-1
CSVAGLAGPTSYEQYF
TGCAGCGTTGCGGGACTAGCGGGCCCGACCTCCTACGAGCAGTACTTC
>NA|TRBJ2-2|few|TRBV7-2
CASSPFPSNGGELFF
TGTGCCAGCAGCCCTTTCCCGAGTAATGGCGGGGAGCTGTTTTTT
>NA|TRBJ2-1|NA|TRBV12-5
CASGVRLTYNEQFF
TGTGCTAGTGGAGTAAGGTTGACCTACAATGAGCAGTTCTTC
>NA|TRBJ2-7|few|TRBV4-3
CASSHGLRDEQYF
TGCGCCAGCAGCCACGGCCTTAGGGACGAGCAGTACTTC
>NA|TRBJ2-7|many|TRBV6-5
CASSYSRAGGVQYF
TGTGCCAGCAGTTACTCCCGAGCCGGAGGTGTGCAGTACTTC
>TRBD1|TRBJ2-3|NA|TRBV3-1
CASSRQGGAPDTQYF
TGTGCCAGCAGCCGACAGGGGGGCGCCCCAGATACGCAGTATTTT
>TRBD1|TRBJ2-7|NA|TRBV6-1
CASSPTTGAYEQYF
TGTGCCAGCAGTCCGACGACAGGGGCCTACGAGCAGTACTTC
>NA|TRBJ2-7|once|TRBV7-9
CASTTQVAYEQYF
TGTGCCAGCACAACACAAGTGGCCTACGAGCAGTACTTC
>TRBD2|TRBJ2-7|few|TRBV20-1
CSASLTSGSSYEQYF
TGCAGTGCTAGTCTAACTAGCGGGAGCTCCTACGAGCAGTACTTC
>NA|TRBJ2-4|NA|TRBV6-1
CATTGRILAKNIQYF
TGTGCCACCACAGGGAGGATCTTAGCCAAAAACATTCAGTACTTC
>NA|TRBJ1-4|NA|TRBV6-1
CASSEIGLIEEKLFF
TGTGCCAGCAGTGAGATAGGACTTATCGAGGAAAAACTGTTTTTT
>TRBD2|TRBJ2-5|NA|TRBV20-1
CSAATSGVETQYF
TGCAGTGCTGCTACTAGCGGGGTGGAGACCCAGTACTTC
>NA|TRBJ1-6|NA|TRBV10-3
CAISVSDRDSPLHF
TGTGCCATCAGTGTTTCCGATAGGGATTCACCCCTCCACTTT